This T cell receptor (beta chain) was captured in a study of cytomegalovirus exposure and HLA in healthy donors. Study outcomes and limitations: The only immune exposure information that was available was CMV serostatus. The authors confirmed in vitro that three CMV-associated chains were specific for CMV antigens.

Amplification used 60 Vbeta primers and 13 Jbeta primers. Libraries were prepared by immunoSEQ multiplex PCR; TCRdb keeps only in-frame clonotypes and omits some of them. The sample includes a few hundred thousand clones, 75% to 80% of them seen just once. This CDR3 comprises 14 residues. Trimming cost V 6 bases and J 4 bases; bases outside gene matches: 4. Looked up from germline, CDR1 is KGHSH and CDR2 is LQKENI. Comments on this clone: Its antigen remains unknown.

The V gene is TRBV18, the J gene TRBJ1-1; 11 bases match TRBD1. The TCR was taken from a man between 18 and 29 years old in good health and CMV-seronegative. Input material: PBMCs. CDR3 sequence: CASSRTGGRTEAFF. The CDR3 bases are TGTGCCAGCTCGCGGACAGGGGGCCGCACTGAAGCTTTCTTT. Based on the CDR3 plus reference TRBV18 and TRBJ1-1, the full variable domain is NAGVMQNPRHLVRRRGQEARLRCSPMKGHSHVYWYRQLPEEGLKFMVYLQKENIIDESGMPKERFSAEFPKEGPSILRIQQVVRGDSAAYFCASSRTGGRTEAFFGQGTRLTVV.